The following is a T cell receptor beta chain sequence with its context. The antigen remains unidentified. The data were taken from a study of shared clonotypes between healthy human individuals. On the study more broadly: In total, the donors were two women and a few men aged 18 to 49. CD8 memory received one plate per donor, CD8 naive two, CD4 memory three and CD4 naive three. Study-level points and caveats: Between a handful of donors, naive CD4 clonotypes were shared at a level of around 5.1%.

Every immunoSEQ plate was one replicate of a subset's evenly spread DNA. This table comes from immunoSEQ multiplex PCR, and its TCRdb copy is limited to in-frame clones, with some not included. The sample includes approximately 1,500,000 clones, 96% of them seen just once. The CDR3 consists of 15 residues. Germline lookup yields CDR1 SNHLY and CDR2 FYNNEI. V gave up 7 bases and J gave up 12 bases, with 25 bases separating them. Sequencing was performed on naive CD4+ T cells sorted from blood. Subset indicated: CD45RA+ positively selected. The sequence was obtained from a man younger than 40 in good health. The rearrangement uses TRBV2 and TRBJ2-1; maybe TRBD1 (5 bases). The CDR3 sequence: CASIVGDSSPQGQFF. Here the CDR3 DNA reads TGTGCCAGCATAGTCGGAGACAGCTCTCCCCAGGGGCAGTTCTTC.